This T cell receptor (beta chain) originates from a study of cytotoxic CD8 clonotypes in ibrutinib-treated CLL. Study information: Partial response occurred in roughly 24 patients and complete response in 2; at median about 70 months, about 14 remained remitted and 12 progressed. A mean of approximately 260,000 productive templates and over 75,000 productive rearrangements was obtained per sample.

The method was immunoSEQ multiplex PCR; TCRdb's version includes in-frame clones alone and lacks a portion of them. The sample carries roughly 150,000 clones, around nine tenths recorded once. A word on this clone: Its antigen is unknown. The sample has other DNA sequences that encode this CDR3 too.

The study, taken as a whole, reports: With treatment, public clonotypes, which were uncommon, either contracted or remained stable.

Sequencing used PBMCs, obtained at disease progression, from a patient treated with ibrutinib. This TCR derives from a human donor with chronic lymphocytic leukemia.

This chain's CDR3 is CASSRDSYEQYF. Written as DNA, the CDR3 is TGTGCCAGCAGTCGTGACTCCTACGAGCAGTACTTC. This chain uses TRBV2 with TRBJ2-7, with unresolved D. The CDR3 length is 12 residues. Per the germline V gene, CDR1 is SNHLY and CDR2 is FYNNEI. V was shortened by 5 bases and J by 0 bases, with 5 bases between the two germline ends.